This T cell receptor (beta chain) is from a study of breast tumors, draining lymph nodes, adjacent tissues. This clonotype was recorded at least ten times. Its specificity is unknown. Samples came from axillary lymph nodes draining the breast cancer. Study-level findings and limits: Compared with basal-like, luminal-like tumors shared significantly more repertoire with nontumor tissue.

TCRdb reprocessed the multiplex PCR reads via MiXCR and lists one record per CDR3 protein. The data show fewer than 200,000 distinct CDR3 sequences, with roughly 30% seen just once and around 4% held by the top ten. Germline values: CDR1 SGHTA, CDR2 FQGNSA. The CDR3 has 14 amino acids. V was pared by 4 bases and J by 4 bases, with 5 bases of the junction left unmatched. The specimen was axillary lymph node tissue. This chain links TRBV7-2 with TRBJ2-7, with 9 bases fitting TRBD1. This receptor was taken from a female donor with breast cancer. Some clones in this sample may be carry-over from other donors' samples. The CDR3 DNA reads TGTGCCAGCAGCTCCCCGGGACAGGGTTACGAGCAGTACTTC. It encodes CASSSPGQGYEQYF.